This T cell receptor beta chain was sequenced during a study of blood T cell repertoires in COVID-19. Study in general: From T cells, B-cell-depleted T cells, or PBMCs came the material, which was cDNA or gDNA.

Patients from Seattle were sampled longitudinally, starting during active infection. Repertoires were generated with immunoSEQ multiplex PCR, while TCRdb's copy carries only in-frame clones and drops some. The top ten clones hold just over 3% of a sample with about 34,000 clones, roughly 80% of them seen once. This sequence was found in a man aged 65 to 85 with COVID-19, enrolled during active disease. What was sequenced was peripheral blood.

CDR3 in DNA: TGCGCCAGCAGCCCCGGGACAGGGGGCTGTAGCGGGGTCTACGAGCAGTACTTC. It specifies CASSPGTGGCSGVYEQYF. This rearrangement joins TRBV23-1 to TRBJ2-7; 12 nucleotides match TRBD1. TRBV23-1 is known as an ORF, though its function is uncertain. Germline trimming cut 6 bases from V and 3 bases from J; bases unmatched to any gene: 15. The CDR3 consists of 18 residues.